The 13 T cell receptor beta chains listed next were all sequenced from one sample in a study of cytomegalovirus exposure and HLA in healthy donors. In the PCR, 60 Vbeta and 13 Jbeta primers were used. Sequencing used immunoSEQ multiplex PCR; TCRdb keeps in-frame clones, though not all of them. The data contain tens of thousands of clones, approximately 78% of them singletons. Sequencing was performed on PBMCs. These receptor sequences come from a woman in her thirties in good health and CMV-seronegative.

The V gene is TRBV30, the J gene TRBJ2-5, with TRBD2 identical over 16 bases. V trimming: 0 bases; J trimming: 5 bases; junction bases outside the gene matches: 15. Germline-derived CDR1 and CDR2 are GTSNPN and SVGIG (reference sequence). This CDR3 spans 20 amino acids. The CDR3 nucleotides are TGTGCCTGGAGTGTACTGGCCGTCGGGACTAGCGGGAGGGTAGGGGAGACCCAGTACTTC. The encoded protein is CAWSVLAVGTSGRVGETQYF.

This sequence joins TRBV6-1 and TRBJ2-5, with 10 nucleotides matching TRBD2. The CDR3 consists of 17 residues. CDR1 MNHNS and CDR2 SASEGT come from the germline V gene. The V gene end was trimmed by 2 bases and the J gene end by 6 bases; junction bases not matched to a gene: 12. CDR3 protein: CASSEIVAGGLGKTQYF. As DNA, the CDR3 is TGTGCCAGCAGTGAAATAGTAGCGGGAGGATTGGGGAAGACCCAGTACTTC.

The V and J genes are TRBV5-4 and TRBJ2-7; 10 bases align to TRBD2. The CDR3 length is 16 residues. Germline loops: CDR1 SGHNT, CDR2 YYREEE (reference sequence). V was pared by 2 bases and J by 5 bases, with 10 bases of the junction left unmatched. The CDR3 DNA follows: TGTGCCAGCAGCTTCAAGACTAGCGGGTATGACGACGAGCAGTACTTC. Protein sequence: CASSFKTSGYDDEQYF.

This chain links TRBV14 with TRBJ2-5; maybe TRBD1 (6 bases). Germline CDR1 is SGHDN and CDR2 is FVKESK. CDR3 length equals 14 residues. Trimming shortened V by 3 bases and J by 5 bases, and 13 bases separated the two germline ends. CDR3 in DNA: TGTGCCAGCAGCCATTCCTGGGGGCGTGAGACCCAGTACTTC. This translates into CASSHSWGRETQYF.

The chain has TRBV29-1 and TRBJ2-3; D possibly corresponds to TRBD1 (5 bases). The length of the CDR3 is 13 residues. The germline V gene has CDR1 SQVTM and CDR2 ANQGSEA. V lost 7 bases and J lost 0, with 11 bases in between. The CDR3: CSGSPGSTDTQYF. The CDR3 DNA follows: TGCAGCGGGAGTCCAGGGAGCACAGATACGCAGTATTTT.

The chain couples TRBV10-3 to TRBJ2-7, with 12 bases lining up with TRBD2. Germline V gene sequence: CDR1 ENHRY, CDR2 SYGVKD. This CDR3 is 16 amino acids long. V lost 10 bases and J lost 0; bases outside the gene matches: 10. The CDR3 loop reads CATLRMTSGSSYEQYF. CDR3 DNA sequence: TGTGCCACCCTCCGCATGACTAGCGGGAGCTCCTACGAGCAGTACTTC.

The gene calls are TRBV6-1 and TRBJ1-1; unclear D gene. The CDR3 loop spans 11 amino acids. CDR1 is MNHNS and CDR2 is SASEGT in the germline V gene. V dropped 10 bases and J dropped 4 bases, with 10 bases sitting between them. In DNA form, the CDR3 reads TGTGCCACCCGCGAACCCACTGAAGCTTTCTTT. It translates to CATREPTEAFF.

This clone has just a few counts. V is TRBV28 and J is TRBJ1-2; D not certain. CDR1 MDHEN and CDR2 SYDVKM come from the germline V gene. The V and J ends lost 4 bases and 4 bases respectively, with 16 bases between them. The CDR3 has 15 residues. Here the CDR3 DNA reads TGTGCCAGCAGTTCCCCGCGGGAAATTTTCTATGGCTACACCTTC. Translation: CASSSPREIFYGYTF.

The chain couples TRBV14 to TRBJ2-7, with D perhaps TRBD2 (5 bases). Germline V CDR1 and CDR2: SGHDN, FVKESK. This CDR3 region has 15 residues. V lost 1 base and J lost 3, with 13 bases in between. DNA of the CDR3: TGTGCCAGCAGCCAAGGTTATTTACTAGACTACGAGCAGTACTTC. This sequence encodes CASSQGYLLDYEQYF. Variable domain in full (rest from reference TRBV14 and TRBJ2-7): EAGVTQFPSHSVIEKGQTVTLRCDPISGHDNLYWYRRVMGKEIKFLLHFVKESKQDESGMPNNRFLAERTGGTYSTLKVQPAELEDSGVYFCASSQGYLLDYEQYFGPGTRLTVT.

V usage is TRBV6-4 and J usage is TRBJ1-6; unclear D gene. The length of the CDR3 is 15 residues. Germline CDR1 MRHNA, CDR2 SNTAGT. The germline V and J ends were trimmed by 0 bases and 7 bases, with 10 bases remaining between them. CDR3 coding DNA: TGTGCCAGCAGTGACTCGGGCAGAGAGAATTCACCCCTCCACTTT. It yields the protein CASSDSGRENSPLHF.

This clone was picked up one time. The gene calls are TRBV6-5 and TRBJ2-5; TRBD2 matches 9 bases. The V gene's germline CDR1 is MNHEY and CDR2 SVGAGI. The ends lost 6 bases at V and 7 bases at J; junction bases unmatched: 12. The CDR3 is 15 residues long. The CDR3: CASSPVAGDGGTQYF. The DNA of the CDR3 is TGTGCCAGCAGCCCCGTAGCGGGGGATGGTGGGACCCAGTACTTC.

This chain connects TRBV5-8 to TRBJ2-2; 13 bases match TRBD2. CDR3 length: 16 residues. Germline loops: CDR1 SGHTS, CDR2 YDEGEE. V lost 7 bases and J lost 2; bases outside the gene matches: 5. The CDR3 loop reads CASGGLAGINTGELFF. Written as DNA, the CDR3 is TGTGCCAGCGGGGGACTAGCGGGGATCAACACCGGGGAGCTGTTTTTT.

V gene TRBV6-5 combines with J gene TRBJ1-6, with D hard to call. Germline V gene sequence: CDR1 MNHEY, CDR2 SVGAGI. V was pared by 8 bases and J by 5 bases, with 13 bases between. CDR3 size: 14 residues. The CDR3 nucleotides read TGTGCCAGCTCTCGAGGCCCCAATAATTCACCCCTCCACTTT. Its translation: CASSRGPNNSPLHF.